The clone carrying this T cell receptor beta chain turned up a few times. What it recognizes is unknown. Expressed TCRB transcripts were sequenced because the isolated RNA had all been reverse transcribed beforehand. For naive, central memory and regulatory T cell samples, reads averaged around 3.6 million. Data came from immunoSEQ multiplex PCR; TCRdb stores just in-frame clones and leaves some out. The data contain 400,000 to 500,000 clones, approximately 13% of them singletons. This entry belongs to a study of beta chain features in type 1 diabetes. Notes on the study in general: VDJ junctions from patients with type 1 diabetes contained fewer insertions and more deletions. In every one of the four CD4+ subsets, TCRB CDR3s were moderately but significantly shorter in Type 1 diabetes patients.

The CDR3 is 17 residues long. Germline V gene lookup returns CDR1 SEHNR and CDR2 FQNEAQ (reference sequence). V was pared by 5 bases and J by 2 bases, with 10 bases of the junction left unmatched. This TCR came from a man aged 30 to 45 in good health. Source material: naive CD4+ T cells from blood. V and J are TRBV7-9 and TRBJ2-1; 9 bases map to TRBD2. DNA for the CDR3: TGTGCCAGCAGCGTGGGGACTAGCTCTTCCCCCTACAATGAGCAGTTCTTC. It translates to CASSVGTSSSPYNEQFF.